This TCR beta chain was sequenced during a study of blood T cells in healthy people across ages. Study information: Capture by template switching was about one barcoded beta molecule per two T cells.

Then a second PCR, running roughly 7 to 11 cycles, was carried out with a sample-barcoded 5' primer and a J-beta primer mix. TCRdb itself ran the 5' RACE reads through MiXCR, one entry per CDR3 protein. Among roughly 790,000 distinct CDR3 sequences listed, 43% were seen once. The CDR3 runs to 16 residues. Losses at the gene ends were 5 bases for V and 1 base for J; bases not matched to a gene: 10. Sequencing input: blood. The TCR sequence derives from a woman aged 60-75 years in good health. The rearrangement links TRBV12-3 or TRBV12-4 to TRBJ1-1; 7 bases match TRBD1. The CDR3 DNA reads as TGTGCCAGCAGTCCCAGCAGAGGGGGCGGGAACACTGAAGCTTTCTTT. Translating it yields CASSPSRGGGNTEAFF.